Listed here are 20 T cell receptor beta chains from one sample, sequenced in a study of T cell responses to AZD1222 COVID-19 vaccine. Sequencing used immunoSEQ multiplex PCR; TCRdb keeps in-frame clones, though not all of them. Among about 180,000 clones listed, approximately 94% were seen once. The sequenced sample was peripheral blood, obtained 28 days after the second AZD1222 dose. The receptors derive from an adult who received the AZD1222 COVID-19 vaccine.

This clone was counted a single time. The DNA of the CDR3 is TGTGCCATCAGAGGGGGGCTGAATGAAAAACTGTTTTTT. Protein: CAIRGGLNEKLFF. The chain joins TRBV10-3 to TRBJ1-4, with a weak D call TRBD1 (6 bases). The CDR3 is made up of 13 amino acids. Trimming took off 6 bases at V and 5 bases at J, with 10 bases between the two ends. Germline CDR1 ENHRY, CDR2 SYGVKD.

V gene TRBV6-5 combines with J gene TRBJ2-1, with 8 bases matching TRBD1. The CDR3 consists of 14 residues. J was trimmed by 4 bases and V by 7 bases; bases with no gene match: 6. Germline CDR1 is MNHEY and CDR2 is SVGAGI. In DNA form, the CDR3 reads TGTGCCAGCACCGGACAGGGAATTTACAATGAGCAGTTCTTC. Translating gives CASTGQGIYNEQFF.

The chain links TRBV19 to TRBJ1-5; D remains ambiguous. Deletions cut 6 bases from V and 1 base from J, with 10 bases between. Germline CDR1 LNHDA, CDR2 SQIVND (reference sequence). The CDR3 length is 14 residues. Here the CDR3 reads CASRIGVSNQPQHF. CDR3 DNA sequence: TGTGCCAGTAGGATCGGGGTGAGCAATCAGCCCCAGCATTTT.

In nucleotides, the CDR3 is TGTGCCAGCAGCCATAGTGAGGGGATATACAATGAGCAGTTCTTC. It translates to CASSHSEGIYNEQFF. The gene calls are TRBV9 and TRBJ2-1; D is tentatively TRBD1 or TRBD2 (5 bases each). CDR3 length equals 15 residues. The V end was cut by 4 bases, the J end by 4 bases, with 15 bases between. Per the germline V gene, CDR1 is SGDLS and CDR2 is YYNGEE.

V gene TRBV27 combines with J gene TRBJ2-2, with D possibly matching TRBD2 (5 bases). Germline values: CDR1 MNHEY, CDR2 SMNVEV (reference sequence). The CDR3 consists of 16 residues. Trimming cost V 3 bases and J 5 bases, with 16 bases left between them. This chain's CDR3 is CASSFFSSRGTGELFF. In nucleotides, the CDR3 is TGTGCCAGCAGTTTTTTTTCTAGCAGAGGGACCGGGGAGCTGTTTTTT.

V gene TRBV19 combines with J gene TRBJ2-1, with D possibly being TRBD2 (6 bases). CDR1 is LNHDA and CDR2 is SQIVND in the germline V gene (reference sequence). The ends were cut back, 5 bases at V and 2 bases at J, with 16 bases in the middle. This CDR3 has 16 residues. The CDR3 reads CASSPRAGRTYNEQFF. The CDR3 nucleotides are TGTGCCAGTAGTCCCCGCGCGGGACGCACCTACAATGAGCAGTTCTTC. The entire variable domain, with the rest obtained from reference TRBV19 and TRBJ2-1, is as follows: DGGITQSPKYLFRKEGQNVTLSCEQNLNHDAMYWYRQDPGQGLRLIYYSQIVNDFQKGDIAEGYSVSREKKESFPLTVTSAQKNPTAFYLCASSPRAGRTYNEQFFGPGTRLTVL.

The chain's CDR3 is CASSLPSVSYEQYF. For the CDR3, the DNA is TGTGCCAGCAGCTTGCCTAGCGTCTCCTACGAGCAGTACTTC. V is TRBV5-4 and J is TRBJ2-7; D possibly corresponds to TRBD2 (6 bases). The V end was cut by 1 base, the J end by 0 bases, with 8 bases between. CDR1 SGHNT and CDR2 YYREEE come from the germline V gene (reference sequence). This CDR3 has 14 residues.

The chain joins TRBV15 to TRBJ2-5; perhaps D is TRBD1 or TRBD2 (5 bases each). The V and J ends lost 5 bases and 5 bases respectively, with 9 bases between them. In germline, CDR1 is LNHNV, CDR2 YYDKDF (reference sequence). The CDR3 totals 12 residues. The CDR3 sequence: CATSGGSETQYF. The CDR3 DNA follows: TGTGCCACCAGCGGGGGATCGGAGACCCAGTACTTC.

This clone was counted a single time. The genes are TRBV7-2 and TRBJ1-1; 10 positions agree with TRBD1. V shed 5 bases, J shed 4 bases, and the junction held 7 bases outside the gene matches. The CDR3 extends over 15 amino acids. Germline V lookup: CDR1 SGHTA, CDR2 FQGNSA. The CDR3: CASSPFRTGGTEAFF. DNA of the CDR3: TGTGCCAGCAGCCCGTTCCGGACAGGGGGCACTGAAGCTTTCTTT.

The gene calls are TRBV6-2 or TRBV6-3 and TRBJ1-1; weak D call: TRBD1 (5 bases). The CDR3 totals 14 residues. In germline, CDR1 is MNHEY, CDR2 SVGEGT. The V gene lost 5 bases and the J gene lost 0 bases, with 10 bases spanning the gap. CDR3 amino acids: CASSRGDVNTEAFF. The CDR3 DNA sequence: TGTGCCAGCAGTCGAGGGGACGTGAACACTGAAGCTTTCTTT.

This chain links TRBV15 with TRBJ1-6, with a weak D call TRBD1 (6 bases). Germline V gives CDR1 LNHNV, CDR2 YYDKDF (reference sequence). Trimming took 3 bases from V and 8 from J, leaving 14 bases between them. CDR3 length equals 15 residues. As DNA, the CDR3 is TGTGCCACCAGCAGGACAGGAGGTAGTGATTCACCCCTCCACTTT. Residues: CATSRTGGSDSPLHF.

The V and J genes are TRBV19 and TRBJ2-3, with TRBD2 matching 12 bases. This CDR3 region has 14 residues. Germline V gene lookup returns CDR1 LNHDA and CDR2 SQIVND (reference sequence). With 10 bases clipped from V and 1 base from J, the junction kept 3 bases outside the gene matches. Here the CDR3 DNA reads TGTGCCACTCTAGCGGGAGGGCGCACAGATACGCAGTATTTT. It yields the protein CATLAGGRTDTQYF.

The chain links TRBV2 to TRBJ1-1; D not certain. V lost 3 bases, J lost 8 bases, and 13 bases lay in between. In germline, CDR1 is SNHLY, CDR2 FYNNEI. The CDR3 totals 13 residues. CDR3 DNA: TGTGCCAGCAGTGAGAGTGGGCAAGTAGAAGCTTTCTTT. Amino acids: CASSESGQVEAFF.

The chain couples TRBV5-5 to TRBJ1-2; D uncertain. This CDR3 has 13 amino acids. The V gene lost 4 bases and the J gene lost 0 bases, with 7 bases spanning the gap. Germline V gene sequence: CDR1 SGHKS, CDR2 YYEKEE (reference sequence). CDR3 amino acids: CASSPGTNYGYTF. The CDR3 DNA sequence: TGTGCCAGCAGCCCGGGAACTAACTATGGCTACACCTTC.

CDR3 DNA sequence: TGTGCCAGCAGCGCGAGGGTAGGCTTCAAAAACATTCAGTACTTC. Its protein is CASSARVGFKNIQYF. The chain employs TRBV3-1 (or the pseudogene TRBV3-2) and TRBJ2-4; TRBD2 is a possible D gene (5 bases). The germline V gene has CDR1 LGHDT and CDR2 YNNKEL (reference sequence). Trimming cost V 5 bases and J 3 bases, with 14 bases left between them. This CDR3 comprises 15 residues.

This clone was observed once. The chain couples TRBV12-5 to TRBJ1-3; tentatively, D is TRBD1 (5 bases). V lost 4 bases, J lost 1 base, and 8 bases lay in between. Germline loops: CDR1 LGHNT, CDR2 FRNRAP. The CDR3 is made up of 14 amino acids. This chain's CDR3 is CASGSQGSGNTIYF. The CDR3 nucleotides read TGTGCTAGTGGTTCCCAGGGATCTGGAAACACCATATATTTT.

The chain couples TRBV6-6 to TRBJ2-7; D is possibly TRBD2 (5 bases). Germline V gene data show CDR1 as MNHNY and CDR2 as SVGAGI (reference sequence). V was cut by 3 bases and J by 0 bases, with 15 bases left in between. The CDR3 runs to 16 residues. CDR3 bases: TGTGCCAGCAGTTATAGTGACTATTGGGGCTCCTACGAGCAGTACTTC. Its translation: CASSYSDYWGSYEQYF.

J is TRBJ1-2 and V is TRBV6-2 or TRBV6-3; TRBD1 matches 9 bases. The germline V gene encodes CDR1 MNHEY and CDR2 SVGEGT. The CDR3 length is 16 residues. With 6 bases clipped from V and 4 bases from J, the junction kept 12 bases outside the gene matches. The CDR3 reads CASSSGTGRRSYGYTF. The CDR3 nucleotides read TGTGCCAGCAGCTCCGGGACAGGGAGACGTAGCTATGGCTACACCTTC.

This chain joins TRBV19 and TRBJ2-1; the D gene is possibly TRBD2 (5 bases). The CDR3 loop spans 17 amino acids. Trimming stripped 3 bases from V and 6 bases from J, with 21 bases between. CDR1 and CDR2 from the germline V gene are LNHDA and SQIVND (reference sequence). The CDR3: CASSMTRPSPLVNEQFF. For the CDR3, the DNA is TGTGCCAGTAGTATGACGAGGCCTAGCCCTCTCGTCAATGAGCAGTTCTTC.

The CDR3 DNA sequence: TGTGCCAGTAGTCCACAGGGGAACACTGAAGCTTTCTTT. Protein: CASSPQGNTEAFF. The J gene is TRBJ1-1, the V gene TRBV19; tentative D call: TRBD1 (6 bases). CDR3 length: 13 amino acids. Between the trimmed V and J ends, which lost 5 bases and 1 base, there was a span of 8 bases. CDR1 and CDR2 from the germline V gene are LNHDA and SQIVND (reference sequence).